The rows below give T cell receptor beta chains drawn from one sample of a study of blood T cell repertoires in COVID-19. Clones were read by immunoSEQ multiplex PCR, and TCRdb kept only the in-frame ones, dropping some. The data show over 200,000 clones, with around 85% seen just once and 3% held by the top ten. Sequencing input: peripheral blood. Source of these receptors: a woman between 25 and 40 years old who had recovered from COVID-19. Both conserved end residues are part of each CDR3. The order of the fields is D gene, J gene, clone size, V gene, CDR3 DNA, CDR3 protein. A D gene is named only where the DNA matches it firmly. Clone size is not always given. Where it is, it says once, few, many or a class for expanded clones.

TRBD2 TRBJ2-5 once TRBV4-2 TGTGCCAGCAGCGGGACTAGCGGGTTGGAGACCCAGTACTTC CASSGTSGLETQYF
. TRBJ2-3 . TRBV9 TGTGCCAGCAGCGTAGAAGGAGGATTTCCCACAGATACGCAGTATTTT CASSVEGGFPTDTQYF
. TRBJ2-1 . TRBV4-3 TGCGCCAGCAGCCAAGGGGGCCGCAATGACAATGAGCAGTTCTTC CASSQGGRNDNEQFF
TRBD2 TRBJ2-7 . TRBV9 TGTGCCAGCAGCGTAGGAGGGTATTCACTAGCGGCAGTACCAAGACCGACCTACGAGCAGTACTTC CASSVGGYSLAAVPRPTYEQYF
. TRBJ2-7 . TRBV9 TGTGCCAGCAGCGTAGGGGCGGGGGCATACGAGCAGTACTTC CASSVGAGAYEQYF
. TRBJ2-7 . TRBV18 TGTGCCAGCTCACCGAGCCAGCTGCGAGGGCAGTACTTC CASSPSQLRGQYF
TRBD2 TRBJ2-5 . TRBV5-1 TGCGCCAGCAGCCTCGGAGCGGGGGGTGGGTTTGAAGAGACCCAGTACTTC CASSLGAGGGFEETQYF
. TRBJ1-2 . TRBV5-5 TGTGCCAGCACCCCGAGCCAGGGTAGCAACTATGGCTACACCTTC CASTPSQGSNYGYTF
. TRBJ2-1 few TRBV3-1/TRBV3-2 TGTGCCAGCAGCCAGTCTAATGGCAATGAGCAGTTCTTC CASSQSNGNEQFF
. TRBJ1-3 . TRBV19 TGTGCCAGTACCGAGGGGGGGGGCCCGGACACCATATATTTT CASTEGGGPDTIYF
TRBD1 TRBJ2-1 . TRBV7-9 TGTGCCAGCAGCTTAACGACAGGGAAAGAAAATGAGCAGTTCTTC CASSLTTGKENEQFF
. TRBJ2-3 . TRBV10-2 TGCGCCAGCAGTCCGGTTAGTTCGACAGATACGCAGTATTTT CASSPVSSTDTQYF
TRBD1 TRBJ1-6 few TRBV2 TGTGCCAGCAGTGAATTAGGACAGGGTCGTTCACCCCTCCACTTT CASSELGQGRSPLHF
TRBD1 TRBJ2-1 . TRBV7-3 TGTGCCAGCAGATCCGGGACAGGGAATGAGCAGTTCTTC CASRSGTGNEQFF
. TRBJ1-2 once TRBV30 TGTGCCTCGGGATGGGATGGACTTAACTATGGCTACACCTTC CASGWDGLNYGYTF
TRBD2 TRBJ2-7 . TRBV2 TGTGCCAGCAGTAGTAGCGGGGGGTACGAGCAGTACTTC CASSSSGGYEQYF
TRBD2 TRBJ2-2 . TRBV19 TGTGCCAGTAGTATACCTCGGACTAGCGGGGAGCTACTAACCGGGGAGCTGTTTTTT CASSIPRTSGELLTGELFF
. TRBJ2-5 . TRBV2 TGTGCCAGCAATAGAGAGGTGCAAGAGACCCAGTACTTC CASNREVQETQYF
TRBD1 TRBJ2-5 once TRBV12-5 TGTGCTAGTGGTTCTGACAGGGGCGCTGGTGGGGAGACCCAGTACTTC CASGSDRGAGGETQYF
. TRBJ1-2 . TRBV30 TGTGCCTGGAGTGCACGGGTTAACTATGGCTACACCTTC CAWSARVNYGYTF
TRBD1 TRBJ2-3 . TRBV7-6 TGTGCCAGCAGCTTGCCGGGGACAGCGACAGATACGCAGTATTTT CASSLPGTATDTQYF
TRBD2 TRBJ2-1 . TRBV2 TGTGCCAGCAGTGACTCTAGCGGTGCTGACAATGAGCAGTTCTTC CASSDSSGADNEQFF
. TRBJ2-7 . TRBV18 TGTGCCAGCTCACCACCGAGTGGCAGGTACTACGAGCAGTACTTC CASSPPSGRYYEQYF
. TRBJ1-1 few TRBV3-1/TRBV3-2 TGTGCCAGCAGCGGCCCTGCGGGGGACACTGAAGCTTTCTTT CASSGPAGDTEAFF
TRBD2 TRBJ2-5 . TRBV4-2 TGTGCCAGCAGCCAAGATCCAACTAGCGGGGGGGAAGAGACCCAGTACTTC CASSQDPTSGGEETQYF
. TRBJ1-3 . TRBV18 TGTGCCAGCTCACCTCAGGACAGCTCCCGAAACACCATATATTTT CASSPQDSSRNTIYF
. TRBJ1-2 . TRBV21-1 TGTGCCAGCAGCCCGAAATCAGGACAGGGAGTCTATGGCTACACCTTC CASSPKSGQGVYGYTF
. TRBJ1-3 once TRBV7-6 TGTGCCAGCAGCTACCGCAGTGCTGCCTCTGGAAACACCATATATTTT CASSYRSAASGNTIYF
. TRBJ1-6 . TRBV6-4 TGTGCCAGCAGTAATTCCAACTCCCCCCTTTCACCCCTCCACTTT CASSNSNSPLSPLHF
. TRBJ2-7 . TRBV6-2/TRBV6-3 TGTGCCAGCAGTAGAGGTGACGAGCAGTACTTC CASSRGDEQYF
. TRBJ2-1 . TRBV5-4 TGTGCCAGCAGCCCCCGGGGAGAAACCTACAATGAGCAGTTCTTC CASSPRGETYNEQFF
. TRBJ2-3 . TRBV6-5 TGTGCCAGCCAACAGGGTTGGGGAGATACGCAGTATTTT CASQQGWGDTQYF
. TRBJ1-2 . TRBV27 TGTGCCAGCAGTTTATTCGCGGCAAGCTATGGCTACACCTTC CASSLFAASYGYTF
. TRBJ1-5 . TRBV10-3 TGTGCCATCAGTGAAGGCGGTCCTCATAGCAATCAGCCCCAGCATTTT CAISEGGPHSNQPQHF
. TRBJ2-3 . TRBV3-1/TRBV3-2 TGTGCCAGCAGCCAAAGGGGGGGGTGGAGGACAGATACGCAGTATTTT CASSQRGGWRTDTQYF
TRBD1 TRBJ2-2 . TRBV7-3 TGTGCCAGCAGCAATGGACAGGGGACGGTCGGGGAGCTGTTTTTT CASSNGQGTVGELFF
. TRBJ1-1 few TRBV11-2 TGTGCCAGCGGCCTCATTCAGGGGCTGGAGACTGAAGCTTTCTTT CASGLIQGLETEAFF
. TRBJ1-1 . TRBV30 TGTGCCTGGTCCCAGGGTACTGAAGCTTTCTTT CAWSQGTEAFF
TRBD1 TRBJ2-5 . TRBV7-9 TGTGCCAGCAGCCCAAAATCAGGGGGTCGTGTGGAGACCCAGTACTTC CASSPKSGGRVETQYF
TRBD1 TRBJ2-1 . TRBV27 TGTGCCAGCAGTTCCGAAGACAGGGTACCCTACAATGAGCAGTTCTTC CASSSEDRVPYNEQFF
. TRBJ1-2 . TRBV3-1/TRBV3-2 TGTGCCAGCAGCCAAGATATTGCGGGGGCGCTGGAAGGCTACACCTTC CASSQDIAGALEGYTF
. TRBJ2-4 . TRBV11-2 TGTGCCAGCAGCTTAGGGCTAGCTACGGGGGAGTACTTC CASSLGLATGEYF
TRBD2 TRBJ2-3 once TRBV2 TGTGCCAGCAGTGAAGGACTAGCGGGGGGGCTAACGCAGTATTTT CASSEGLAGGLTQYF
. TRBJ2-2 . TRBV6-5 TGTGCCAGCAGATACACGGGACTGACCGGGGAGCTGTTTTTT CASRYTGLTGELFF
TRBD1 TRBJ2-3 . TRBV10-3 TGTGCCATGTCGACAGGGGGCCCCCAGCAAGATACGCAGTATTTT CAMSTGGPQQDTQYF
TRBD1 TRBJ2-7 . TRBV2 TGTGCCAGCAGTGGACAGGGTTCTTCTTACGAGCAGTACTTC CASSGQGSSYEQYF
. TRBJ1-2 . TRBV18 TGTGCCAGCTCACCACCGACAGTAGTGGTGGGCTACACCTTC CASSPPTVVVGYTF
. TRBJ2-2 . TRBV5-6 TGTGCCAGCAGCTTAGGGGCCGGTACCGGGGAGCTGTTTTTT CASSLGAGTGELFF
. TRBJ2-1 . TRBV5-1 TGCGCCAGCAGCTTCGGAGGGGCGCAAACCTACAATGAGCAGTTCTTC CASSFGGAQTYNEQFF
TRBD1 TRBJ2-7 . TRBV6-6 TGTGCCAGCAGTTCCCCCCGGGACAGGGGGTACGAGCAGTACTTC CASSSPRDRGYEQYF
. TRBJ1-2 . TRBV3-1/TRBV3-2 TGTGCCAGCAGCCAGTCCGGGACAACGTTTGAATTC CASSQSGTTFEF
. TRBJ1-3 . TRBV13 TGTGCCAGCAGCGCGGACAGTTCTGGAAACACCATATATTTT CASSADSSGNTIYF
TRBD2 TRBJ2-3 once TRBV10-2 TGCGCCAGCAGTGTTCCTAGCGGGGGTACAGATACGCAGTATTTT CASSVPSGGTDTQYF
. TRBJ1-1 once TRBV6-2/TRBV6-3 TGTGCCAGCAGCCTTTATCGGGGGTCTGAAGCTTTCTTT CASSLYRGSEAFF